The T cell receptor (beta chain) under discussion was sequenced for a study of T cell repertoires in cytomegalovirus infection. Study as a whole: The study used recently identified HLA-C-restricted and well-studied HLA-B-restricted CMV epitopes. Indications came from public TCR beta signatures; they pointed to CMV infection and to a matching HLA type. Study outcomes and limitations: Within the response measured ex vivo, HLA-C-restricted CMV-specific TCR beta clonotypes were dominant. The cumulative frequency of public TCR beta families identified carriers of CMV plus the relevant HLA.

V lost 2 bases to trimming and J lost 3 bases, with 13 bases between them. The CDR3 totals 15 residues. As for this clonotype: Its antigen is not known.

TCRdb re-called the reads through MiXCR, storing one row per CDR3 protein. The sample lists about 920,000 distinct CDR3 sequences, around 32% occurring once. The sample was cultured CD8+ T cells from PBMCs, taken from culture after CMV antigen stimulation. The gene calls are TRBV12-3 or TRBV12-4 and TRBJ1-1; the D gene is possibly TRBD1 (6 bases). This receptor was taken from a human donor in good health (CMV status not recorded). Some clones in this sample may be carry-over from other donors' samples. In DNA form, the CDR3 reads TGTGCCAGCAGTTTAAGGGGGAATGTGGACACTGAAGCTTTCTTT. The encoded protein is CASSLRGNVDTEAFF.